This TCR beta chain was identified in a study of T cell responses to AZD1222 COVID-19 vaccine. The study, taken as a whole, reports: All repertoire sampling was performed exclusively after the peak T cell response. The donors showed a predominance of white British ancestry and of females, with possible underestimation of clonal diversity. Spike-wide vaccine-associated CD4 TCRs dominated at 160-218 and 743-854.

CDR3 length: 15 amino acids. V trimming: 9 bases; J trimming: 5 bases; junction bases outside the gene matches: 13. Germline V CDR1 and CDR2: MRHNA, SNTAGT. This clone has only one observation. Antigen specificity is unknown. Clones were read by immunoSEQ multiplex PCR, and TCRdb kept only the in-frame ones, dropping some. The table shows approximately 85,000 clones, with 85% to 90% occurring only once. The sample consisted of peripheral blood, taken on day 0 of AZD1222 vaccination. The origin of this receptor is an adult in good health. The chain couples TRBV6-4 to TRBJ1-2; 9 nucleotides line up with TRBD1. The CDR3 DNA reads TGTGCCAGAGCCGGGACAGGGAGGTCCGGGTATGGCTACACCTTC. It codes for CARAGTGRSGYGYTF.